The rows below give T cell receptor beta chains drawn from one sample of a study of radiation and T cells in renal cell carcinoma. Clones were sequenced by immunoSEQ multiplex PCR, and TCRdb holds only the in-frame ones, with some missing. The sample shows some 100,000 clones, 82% of them seen only once. The sequencing used blood, collected from a patient whose treatment included radiotherapy and nephrectomy. The receptors here all came from a man aged 55-75 years with renal cell carcinoma. The CDR3 runs from the conserved cysteine through the conserved F or W. The D gene is left open where the match is weak. Size is stated for part of the rows, as once, few or many counts, or as a class when the clone is expanded.

V	J	size	D	CDR3	DNA
TRBV4-3	TRBJ2-6	.	.	CASSQDVSSGANVLTF	TGCGCCAGCAGCCAAGACGTTAGCTCTGGGGCCAACGTCCTGACTTTC
TRBV11-2	TRBJ1-4	.	.	CASSLEDLHPNEKLFF	TGTGCCAGCAGCTTAGAGGACCTGCACCCGAATGAAAAACTGTTTTTT
TRBV14	TRBJ2-2	.	TRBD2	CASSQVPLGLGYTGELFF	TGTGCCAGCAGCCAAGTTCCCTTGGGACTAGGGTATACCGGGGAGCTGTTTTTT
TRBV27	TRBJ1-5	.	.	CASSKTNQPQHF	TGTGCCAGCAGTAAGACCAATCAGCCCCAGCATTTT
TRBV4-2	TRBJ2-7	.	TRBD2	CASSRTSAYEQYF	TGTGCCAGCAGCCGGACTAGCGCCTACGAGCAGTACTTC
TRBV19	TRBJ1-3	.	TRBD1	CASTQTTGAGNTIYF	TGTGCCAGTACCCAAACGACAGGGGCTGGAAACACCATATATTTT
TRBV7-2	TRBJ2-7	few	TRBD2	CASSVTSGSYEQYF	TGTGCCAGCAGCGTTACTAGCGGGAGTTACGAGCAGTACTTC
TRBV2	TRBJ2-4	.	TRBD1	CASRRDRENIQYF	TGTGCCAGCAGGAGGGACAGAGAAAACATTCAGTACTTC
TRBV7-2	TRBJ2-7	.	TRBD1	CASRRDRGSYEQYF	TGTGCCAGCAGGCGGGACAGGGGTTCGTACGAGCAGTACTTC
TRBV4-1	TRBJ2-3	.	.	CASSLTYGTDTQYF	TGCGCCAGCAGCCTAACGTACGGCACAGATACGCAGTATTTT
TRBV4-1	TRBJ2-1	.	.	CASSPLGTSYNEQFF	TGCGCCAGCAGCCCCCTAGGTACCTCCTACAATGAGCAGTTCTTC
TRBV27	TRBJ1-5	.	.	CASSLSFRIANQPQHF	TGTGCCAGCAGTTTATCGTTTCGAATAGCGAATCAGCCCCAGCATTTT
TRBV6-5	TRBJ2-7	.	TRBD1	CASSYPRDRDREQYF	TGTGCCAGCAGTTACCCCCGGGACAGGGATCGGGAGCAGTACTTC
TRBV28	TRBJ2-4	.	TRBD2	CASSLVGGENIQYF	TGTGCCAGCAGTTTGGTTGGGGGGGAAAACATTCAGTACTTC
TRBV11-3	TRBJ2-1	.	.	CASSPKVAGVNNEQFF	TGTGCCAGCAGCCCTAAGGTGGCAGGGGTTAACAATGAGCAGTTCTTC
TRBV2	TRBJ1-5	.	.	CASSEMEGGQPQHF	TGTGCCAGCAGTGAGATGGAGGGGGGACAGCCCCAGCATTTT
TRBV29-1	TRBJ2-3	.	TRBD2	CSVGGGGETHGEDTQYF	TGCAGCGTTGGAGGCGGGGGAGAGACCCATGGGGAAGATACGCAGTATTTT
TRBV28	TRBJ1-5	.	TRBD1	CASTTAKGGGKPQHF	TGTGCCAGCACCACCGCAAAAGGAGGGGGCAAGCCCCAGCATTTT
TRBV18	TRBJ2-1	.	.	CASSPLGIGVSSYNEQFF	TGTGCCAGCTCACCCCTGGGGATAGGCGTAAGCTCCTACAATGAGCAGTTCTTC
TRBV6-5	TRBJ2-3	.	TRBD2	CASSLAGGSDTQYF	TGTGCCAGCAGCTTAGCGGGAGGGTCAGATACGCAGTATTTT
TRBV6-4	TRBJ2-1	.	TRBD1	CASSTGQGSNEQFF	TGTGCCAGCAGTACAGGACAGGGGAGCAATGAGCAGTTCTTC
TRBV7-3	TRBJ2-7	once	.	CASSLIRSNEQYF	TGTGCCAGCAGCTTAATTCGCAGTAACGAGCAGTACTTC
TRBV19	TRBJ2-1	few	TRBD2	CASKSGRDSFPAYNEQFF	TGTGCCAGTAAAAGCGGGAGGGACTCCTTCCCGGCTTACAATGAGCAGTTCTTC
TRBV19	TRBJ2-7	once	TRBD1	CASRESGQGSYEQYF	TGTGCCAGTAGAGAGTCGGGACAGGGCTCCTACGAGCAGTACTTC
TRBV14	TRBJ1-1	many	TRBD1	CASSQDMGTGNTEAFF	TGTGCCAGCAGCCAAGATATGGGGACAGGGAACACTGAAGCTTTCTTT
TRBV27	TRBJ1-2	.	.	CASSLSYTQRGYTF	TGTGCCAGCAGTTTATCCTATACCCAAAGAGGCTACACCTTC
TRBV7-9	TRBJ2-1	.	TRBD2	CASSRTSGSPNEQFF	TGTGCCAGCAGTCGGACTAGCGGGTCCCCCAATGAGCAGTTCTTC
TRBV29-1	TRBJ1-2	.	TRBD1	CSAAGQGTGYTF	TGCAGCGCCGCGGGACAGGGGACCGGCTACACCTTC
TRBV5-6	TRBJ1-2	.	.	CASSLAALGYTF	TGTGCCAGCAGCTTGGCCGCGTTAGGCTACACCTTC
TRBV6-1	TRBJ2-5	.	.	CASRRMGQETQYF	TGTGCCAGCAGGCGGATGGGCCAAGAGACCCAGTACTTC
TRBV27	TRBJ2-7	once	.	CATHAGRRTEQYF	TGTGCCACCCACGCGGGACGGCGGACCGAGCAGTACTTC
TRBV19	TRBJ2-1	.	.	CASTIGYEQFF	TGTGCCAGTACCATCGGGTATGAGCAGTTCTTC
TRBV29-1	TRBJ2-1	.	.	CSASDRFNEQFF	TGCAGCGCTTCAGACAGGTTCAATGAGCAGTTCTTC
TRBV19	TRBJ2-4	few	.	CASLLAKNIQYF	TGTGCCAGCTTGTTAGCCAAAAACATTCAGTACTTC
TRBV5-1	TRBJ1-1	.	.	CASSSGNWVYTEAFF	TGCGCCAGCAGCTCGGGGAACTGGGTTTACACTGAAGCTTTCTTT
TRBV28	TRBJ2-7	.	.	CASSSPSSRQGNFEQYF	TGTGCCAGCAGTTCACCCTCCTCTCGCCAGGGCAATTTCGAGCAGTACTTC